These 28 T cell receptor beta chains were sequenced from one sample in a study of neurological immune-mediated disorders. Each CDR3 protein is one row after TCRdb ran MiXCR on the 5' RACE reads. In the table there are fewer than 45,000 distinct CDR3 sequences, nearly 6.5% of which are singletons. Source material: CD4+ T cells from blood. All receptors derive from a middle-aged woman in good health.

The sample holds many counts of this clonotype. This chain connects TRBV20-1 to TRBJ1-1; D is unresolved. The germline V gene encodes CDR1 DFQATT and CDR2 SNEGSKA (reference sequence). CDR3 size: 13 residues. Between the trimmed V and J ends, which lost 5 bases and 2 bases, there was a span of 12 bases. The CDR3 here is CSAQGAINTEAFF. For the CDR3, the DNA is TGCAGTGCTCAAGGCGCGATAAACACTGAAGCTTTCTTT.

This clonotype was observed at least ten times. CDR3 protein: CSARGPNYGYTF. The CDR3, as DNA: TGCAGTGCTAGGGGACCTAACTATGGCTACACCTTC. The chain joins TRBV20-1 to TRBJ1-2; tentative D call: TRBD1 (5 bases). Germline V lookup: CDR1 DFQATT, CDR2 SNEGSKA (reference sequence). V dropped 3 bases and J dropped 0 bases, with 5 bases sitting between them. CDR3 size: 12 residues.

This clonotype was seen ten or more times. The V and J genes are TRBV20-1 and TRBJ2-7; 12 positions match TRBD1. V lost 5 bases to trimming and J lost 6 bases; unmatched junction nucleotides: 8. The germline V gene encodes CDR1 DFQATT and CDR2 SNEGSKA (reference sequence). This CDR3 has 14 amino acids. The CDR3 DNA sequence: TGCAGTGCTGAAGGGACAGGGGGCTGGAGCGAGCAGTACTTC. Translation gives CSAEGTGGWSEQYF.

The chain employs TRBV30 and TRBJ1-2; 9 bases align to TRBD1. J gave up 1 base and V 2 bases, and 11 bases lay outside the gene matches. The germline CDR1 and CDR2 sequences are GTSNPN and SVGIG (reference sequence). The CDR3 is 17 amino acids. In nucleotides, the CDR3 is TGTGCCTGGAGTCTTCAATATCCGGGACAGGGTAACTATGGCTACACCTTC. It specifies CAWSLQYPGQGNYGYTF.

A word on this clonotype: A much larger clone lies one base from this, so it may be a read error. The genes are TRBV3-1 and TRBJ1-1; TRBD1 aligns across 11 bases. The germline gives CDR1 LGHDT, CDR2 YNNKEL (reference sequence). After removal of 5 bases from V and 5 bases from J, the junction contained 7 bases not matched to a gene. The CDR3 length is 15 residues. Here the CDR3 DNA reads TGTGCCAGCAGCTCCATGGACAGGGGGCAAACTGAAGCTTTCTTT. It encodes CASSSMDRGQTEAFF.

The chain has TRBV5-4 and TRBJ2-5; no firm D call. CDR1 is SGHNT, CDR2 YYREEE, per germline (reference sequence). V was cut by 6 bases and J by 5 bases, with 14 bases left in between. CDR3 size: 13 residues. CDR3 coding DNA: TGTGCCAGCACCATTAATTCCAGGGAGACCCAGTACTTC. It specifies CASTINSRETQYF.

Many counts were recorded for this clonotype. The rearrangement links TRBV5-1 to TRBJ2-3, with D possibly being TRBD1 or TRBD2 (5 bases each). The CDR3 runs 14 residues. Germline V gives CDR1 SGHRS, CDR2 YFSETQ. V lost 5 bases to trimming and J lost 0 bases, with 10 bases between them. This CDR3 reads CASSGDPSTDTQYF. In DNA, the CDR3 is TGCGCCAGCAGTGGGGACCCAAGCACAGATACGCAGTATTTT.

This clonotype was seen at least ten times. This chain uses TRBV20-1 with TRBJ2-5, with a possible D match to TRBD2 (6 bases). V was clipped by 3 bases and J by 4 bases, with 9 bases between them. Germline loops: CDR1 DFQATT, CDR2 SNEGSKA (reference sequence). This CDR3 is 12 amino acids long. The chain's CDR3 is CSASAGGETQYF. CDR3 in DNA: TGCAGTGCTAGCGCCGGGGGAGAGACCCAGTACTTC.

The table lists this clonotype with many counts. J is TRBJ2-2 and V is TRBV3-1, with 8 nucleotides matching TRBD1. V trimming: 6 bases; J trimming: 13 bases; junction bases outside the gene matches: 7. Germline lookup yields CDR1 LGHDT and CDR2 YNNKEL (reference sequence). This CDR3 comprises 12 residues. DNA for the CDR3: TGTGCCAGCAGGCAGACAGGGGCTGGGCTGTTTTTT. As protein: CASRQTGAGLFF.

This clonotype was seen ten or more times. The genes are TRBV9 and TRBJ2-3; D gene unclear. Per the germline V gene, CDR1 is SGDLS and CDR2 is YYNGEE. Between the trimmed V and J ends, which lost 0 bases and 0 bases, there was a span of 17 bases. The CDR3 covers 18 residues. The CDR3 loop reads CASSVGIRGKSSTDTQYF. CDR3 DNA sequence: TGTGCCAGCAGCGTAGGGATTCGTGGGAAATCGAGCACAGATACGCAGTATTTT.

The table lists this clonotype with many counts. The chain is built from TRBV5-1 and TRBJ2-2; D is tentatively TRBD1 or TRBD2 (5 bases each). The CDR3 covers 16 residues. Between the trimmed V and J ends, which lost 4 bases and 2 bases, there was a span of 15 bases. CDR1 and CDR2 (germline): SGHRS, YFSETQ. The CDR3 here is CASSATGPQNTGELFF. The CDR3 DNA follows: TGCGCCAGCAGCGCCACGGGACCACAAAACACCGGGGAGCTGTTTTTT.

The table lists this clonotype with many counts. The rearrangement joins TRBV6-2 or TRBV6-3 to TRBJ2-2; D not certain. Per the germline V gene, CDR1 is MNHEY and CDR2 is SVGEGT. Trimming took off 5 bases at V and 2 bases at J, with 3 bases between the two ends. There are 12 residues in the CDR3. The CDR3 is CASSPNTGELFF. The CDR3 bases are TGTGCCAGCAGTCCCAACACCGGGGAGCTGTTTTTT.

This clonotype showed up just a few times. The CDR3 region is CSVYGGYEQYF. CDR3 bases: TGCAGCGTGTACGGTGGGTACGAGCAGTACTTC. The V gene is TRBV29-1, the J gene TRBJ2-7; D call uncertain. Germline CDR1 is SQVTM and CDR2 is ANQGSEA. The V gene lost 6 bases and the J gene lost 4 bases, with 10 bases spanning the gap. The CDR3 has 11 amino acids.

The chain joins TRBV28 to TRBJ2-7; 7 positions match TRBD1. The V and J ends lost 4 bases and 3 bases, in that order; junction bases with no gene match: 9. CDR1 is MDHEN and CDR2 is SYDVKM in the germline V gene. This CDR3 comprises 15 residues. This chain's CDR3 is CASSWGKGAIYEQYF. The CDR3 nucleotides are TGTGCCAGCAGTTGGGGTAAGGGGGCGATCTACGAGCAGTACTTC.

This clonotype was detected ten times or more. This chain joins TRBV4-2 and TRBJ1-5, with D uncertain. Germline V lookup: CDR1 LGHNA, CDR2 YNFKEQ. The CDR3 totals 15 residues. V was cut by 0 bases and J by 3 bases, with 9 bases left in between. CDR3 residues: CASSQDRGYNQPQHF. The CDR3 bases are TGTGCCAGCAGCCAAGATAGAGGTTACAATCAGCCCCAGCATTTT.

The sample holds many counts of this clonotype. The chain joins TRBV20-1 to TRBJ2-1; no definite D call. Trimming removed 1 base from V and 2 bases from J, with 18 bases in between. CDR3 length equals 17 residues. Germline V gene data show CDR1 as DFQATT and CDR2 as SNEGSKA (reference sequence). This CDR3 reads CSARALSASPAYNEQFF. CDR3 nucleotides: TGCAGTGCTAGAGCCTTGAGCGCGAGTCCCGCCTACAATGAGCAGTTCTTC.

At least ten counts were recorded for this clonotype. The rearrangement joins TRBV11-2 to TRBJ2-3; 11 nucleotides align to TRBD1. The V and J ends lost 1 base and 4 bases, in that order; junction bases with no gene match: 10. Per germline, CDR1 SGHAT and CDR2 FQNNGV. This CDR3 is 18 amino acids long. CDR3 nucleotide sequence: TGTGCCAGCAGCTTAGGAGCCAGGGGACAGGGGGTCGCAGATACGCAGTATTTT. Translation gives CASSLGARGQGVADTQYF.

There are many counts of this clonotype. This chain connects TRBV6-5 to TRBJ1-2; D uncertain. The CDR3 runs 15 residues. CDR1 and CDR2 (germline): MNHEY, SVGAGI. V was trimmed by 8 bases and J by 4 bases, leaving 20 bases between them. The CDR3: CASFGVAIVGYGYTF. The CDR3 DNA sequence: TGTGCCAGCTTCGGGGTGGCCATCGTTGGCTATGGCTACACCTTC.

This clonotype was observed many times. CDR3 bases: TGCAGTGCTAGAGATCAGAGGGGGACCCAGTACTTC. Protein product: CSARDQRGTQYF. The J gene is TRBJ2-5, the V gene TRBV20-1; D may correspond to TRBD1 or TRBD2 (5 bases each). Trimming took 0 bases from V and 7 from J, leaving 9 bases between them. Per germline, CDR1 DFQATT and CDR2 SNEGSKA (reference sequence). This CDR3 region has 12 residues.

This clonotype was found many times. The chain is built from TRBV29-1 and TRBJ1-2, with 9 bases that match TRBD1. CDR1 is SQVTM, CDR2 ANQGSEA, per germline. The CDR3 extends over 13 amino acids. Losses at the gene ends were 7 bases for V and 2 bases for J; bases not matched to a gene: 5. The CDR3 DNA sequence: TGCAGCGGAAGTACAGGGGGCAACTATGGCTACACCTTC. The encoded protein is CSGSTGGNYGYTF.

The sample holds many counts of this clonotype. The J gene is TRBJ2-3, the V gene TRBV20-1, with 12 bases fitting TRBD2. J lost 3 bases, V lost 6 bases, and 7 bases had no gene match. The CDR3 is 15 residues long. Germline-derived CDR1 and CDR2 are DFQATT and SNEGSKA (reference sequence). The CDR3 sequence: CSADPTSGRTDTQYF. DNA of the CDR3: TGCAGTGCAGACCCGACTAGCGGGAGAACAGATACGCAGTATTTT.

In this sample, this clonotype turned up many times. The chain has TRBV4-2 and TRBJ2-5; perhaps D is TRBD1 or TRBD2 (5 bases each). Per germline, CDR1 LGHNA and CDR2 YNFKEQ. The V end lost 6 bases, the J end lost 2 bases, and 10 bases lay between the germline ends. The length of the CDR3 is 13 residues. The CDR3 DNA reads as TGTGCCAGCAGAGGGACCCTTCAAGAGACCCAGTACTTC. Encoded protein: CASRGTLQETQYF.

This clonotype was counted at least ten times. The chain couples TRBV28 to TRBJ2-7; TRBD1 is a possible D gene (5 bases). From germline, CDR1 is MDHEN and CDR2 SYDVKM. The CDR3 loop spans 12 amino acids. V lost 8 bases to trimming and J lost 2 bases, with 10 bases between them. The CDR3 sequence is CASRGQAYEQYF. CDR3 bases: TGTGCCAGCCGAGGACAAGCCTACGAGCAGTACTTC.

This clonotype was counted at least ten times. V is TRBV28 and J is TRBJ2-3, with 8 bases lining up with TRBD1. V shed 5 bases, J shed 0 bases, and the junction held 10 bases outside the gene matches. The CDR3 spans 17 residues. The germline V gene encodes CDR1 MDHEN and CDR2 SYDVKM. For the CDR3, the DNA is TGTGCCAGCAGTCCGAGGGACAGGCGTGCTAGCACAGATACGCAGTATTTT. Translated, it gives CASSPRDRRASTDTQYF.

The sample holds a few counts of this clonotype. The CDR3 region is CASSESTGGLYEQYF. CDR3 bases: TGCGCCAGCAGTGAGTCGACAGGGGGCCTGTACGAGCAGTACTTC. The chain recombines TRBV10-1 with TRBJ2-7, with 10 nucleotides matching TRBD1. CDR3 length: 15 amino acids. V gave up 0 bases and J gave up 4 bases; unmatched junction bases: 3. Per germline, CDR1 WNHNN and CDR2 SYGVQD (reference sequence).

This clonotype appeared many times. The genes are TRBV5-1 and TRBJ2-1; no firm D call. This CDR3 has 13 residues. Germline V gene sequence: CDR1 SGHRS, CDR2 YFSETQ. V lost 1 base and J 8 bases, leaving 10 bases between the germline ends. CDR3 sequence (DNA): TGCGCCAGCAGCTTGATACGTTTTGATGAGCAGTTCTTC. Its protein is CASSLIRFDEQFF.

This clonotype was seen many times. The gene calls are TRBV5-1 and TRBJ1-4; 7 bases match TRBD1. The V gene's germline CDR1 is SGHRS and CDR2 YFSETQ. J gave up 0 bases and V 4 bases, and 9 bases lay outside the gene matches. CDR3 length equals 17 residues. CDR3 in amino acids: CASSPGTAAATNEKLFF. The CDR3 region has the DNA TGCGCCAGCAGCCCCGGGACAGCGGCTGCAACTAATGAAAAACTGTTTTTT.

At least ten counts were recorded for this clonotype. The chain is built from TRBV9 and TRBJ2-1, with 12 bases fitting TRBD2. This CDR3 is built from 16 residues. Germline CDR1 reads SGDLS; CDR2 reads YYNGEE. Here the CDR3 reads CPKGLAGGRFYNEQFF. DNA of the CDR3: TGTCCTAAGGGGCTAGCGGGAGGGCGTTTCTACAATGAGCAGTTCTTC.